One sample yielded the 14 T cell receptor beta chains listed below, sequenced in a study of blood T cell repertoires in COVID-19. Data came from immunoSEQ multiplex PCR; TCRdb stores just in-frame clones and leaves some out. The top ten hold roughly 1.9% of the sample, which has about 100,000 clones, 91% seen once. Sequenced: peripheral blood. These receptors were collected from a man between 45 and 60 years old with active COVID-19.

This chain links TRBV27 with TRBJ1-2; D is unresolved. The V end lost 4 bases, the J end lost 3 bases, and 9 bases lay between the germline ends. The CDR3 covers 13 residues. The V gene's germline CDR1 is MNHEY and CDR2 SMNVEV (reference sequence). The CDR3 is CASSYNQHYGYTF. The CDR3 DNA reads as TGTGCCAGCAGTTACAATCAACACTATGGCTACACCTTC.

The chain joins TRBV7-6 to TRBJ2-4; 8 nucleotides line up with TRBD2. Trimming removed 2 bases from V and 6 bases from J; junction bases left unmatched: 6. Per the germline V gene, CDR1 is SGHVS and CDR2 is FNYEAQ. The CDR3 runs 15 residues. CDR3 DNA sequence: TGTGCCAGCAGCTTACTCGGGGGGGCGGGAAACATTCAGTACTTC. Its protein product is CASSLLGGAGNIQYF.

The chain employs TRBV5-4 and TRBJ2-1; 7 nucleotides match TRBD2. The J segment lost 4 bases and the V segment lost 1 base, leaving 2 bases of the junction unmatched. The CDR3 has 14 residues. Germline V gives CDR1 SGHNT, CDR2 YYREEE (reference sequence). The CDR3 region is CASSLNGRYNEQFF. The DNA for the CDR3 is TGTGCCAGCAGCTTGAACGGGAGGTACAATGAGCAGTTCTTC. Combining the CDR3 with reference TRBV5-4 and TRBJ2-1 gives the whole variable domain ETGVTQSPTHLIKTRGQQVTLRCSSQSGHNTVSWYQQALGQGPQFIFQYYREEENGRGNFPPRFSGLQFPNYSSELNVNALELDDSALYLCASSLNGRYNEQFFGPGTRLTVL.

The J gene is TRBJ1-4, the V gene TRBV25-1; a weak D match, TRBD1 (6 bases). V was trimmed by 5 bases and J by 0 bases, leaving 19 bases between them. This CDR3 is built from 18 residues. Germline CDR1 and CDR2: MGHDK and SYGVNS. This CDR3 reads CASSQSVYRVATNEKLFF. The CDR3 nucleotides are TGTGCCAGCAGTCAATCGGTTTACAGGGTCGCAACTAATGAAAAACTGTTTTTT. The full variable domain, with the rest looked up from reference TRBV25-1 and TRBJ1-4, is EADIYQTPRYLVIGTGKKITLECSQTMGHDKMYWYQQDPGMELHLIHYSYGVNSTEKGDLSSESTVSRIRTEHFPLTLESARPSHTSQYLCASSQSVYRVATNEKLFFGSGTQLSVL.

This clone is labeled as medium-sized. As DNA, the CDR3 is TGTGCCAGCAGTGAACAGGGGCAGGGATACGAGCAGTACGTC. Translation: CASSEQGQGYEQYV. The chain carries TRBV2 and TRBJ2-7, with TRBD1 as a possible D gene (6 bases). Trimming stripped 2 bases from V and 4 bases from J, with 12 bases between. Germline V gene lookup returns CDR1 SNHLY and CDR2 FYNNEI. CDR3 length equals 14 residues.

The rearrangement uses TRBV2 and TRBJ2-5; D not certain. This CDR3 region has 15 residues. The V gene's germline CDR1 is SNHLY and CDR2 FYNNEI. Trimming cost V 7 bases and J 1 base, with 16 bases left between them. CDR3 DNA sequence: TGTGCCAGCATCAGATTTCAGCGCCTCCAAGAGACCCAGTACTTC. It encodes CASIRFQRLQETQYF.

This clone has more than one count but fewer than ten. V is TRBV4-2 and J is TRBJ2-5, with TRBD2 identical over 13 bases. The V gene's germline CDR1 is LGHNA and CDR2 YNFKEQ. After removal of 0 bases from V and 4 bases from J, the junction contained 5 bases not matched to a gene. CDR3 size: 17 residues. The CDR3 bases are TGTGCCAGCAGCCAAGAAACTAGCGGGGGGGCTACAGAGACCCAGTACTTC. Its translation: CASSQETSGGATETQYF.

The CDR3 region has the DNA TGTGCCAGCAGCTTACAGATGATGAACACTGAAGCTTTCTTT. This encodes CASSLQMMNTEAFF. The V and J genes are TRBV7-9 and TRBJ1-1; no clear D gene. The germline V gene encodes CDR1 SEHNR and CDR2 FQNEAQ (reference sequence). This CDR3 contains 14 residues. The germline V and J ends were trimmed by 2 bases and 0 bases, with 7 bases remaining between them.

The chain links TRBV20-1 to TRBJ1-5; D remains unclear. The CDR3 consists of 13 residues. Trimming stripped 3 bases from V and 2 bases from J, with 8 bases between. Germline-derived CDR1 and CDR2 are DFQATT and SNEGSKA (reference sequence). CDR3 residues: CSASVRGNQPQHF. In DNA, the CDR3 is TGCAGTGCTAGTGTGAGGGGCAATCAGCCCCAGCATTTT.

A few counts support this clone. The chain has TRBV30 and TRBJ2-2; a weak D match, TRBD1 (5 bases). Germline CDR1 and CDR2: GTSNPN and SVGIG (reference sequence). The CDR3 loop spans 15 amino acids. Trimming took 2 bases from V and 5 from J, leaving 15 bases between them. This CDR3 is CAWSTRTTPTGELFF. CDR3 nucleotides: TGTGCCTGGAGTACTCGGACAACTCCAACCGGGGAGCTGTTTTTT.

This chain connects TRBV19 to TRBJ1-1; TRBD1 aligns across 8 bases. This CDR3 is built from 15 residues. V was pared by 10 bases and J by 6 bases, with 16 bases of the junction left unmatched. CDR1 is LNHDA and CDR2 is SQIVND in the germline V gene (reference sequence). CDR3 DNA: TGTGCCACTAATAACTATTACGGACAGGGCGCTGAAGCTTTCTTT. This codes for CATNNYYGQGAEAFF.

The CDR3 protein is CASSPPGQETYNEQFF. CDR3 DNA sequence: TGCGCCAGCAGCCCACCGGGACAGGAAACCTACAATGAGCAGTTCTTC. The V call is TRBV5-1, the J call TRBJ2-1, with 8 bases lining up with TRBD1. The junction had 8 bases not matched to a gene; V was cut back by 4 bases and J by 2 bases. Germline CDR1 SGHRS, CDR2 YFSETQ. There are 16 residues in the CDR3.

The chain is built from TRBV5-1 and TRBJ2-1, with D possibly being TRBD1 (6 bases). The CDR3 has 15 amino acids. Trimming stripped 4 bases from V and 3 bases from J, with 14 bases between. Germline V CDR1 and CDR2: SGHRS, YFSETQ. In DNA, the CDR3 is TGCGCCAGCAGCGAGCCCGGGACAAGCTACAATGAGCAGTTCTTC. Residues: CASSEPGTSYNEQFF.

The sample holds one count of this clone. The V gene is TRBV9, the J gene TRBJ2-1; 10 bases are shared with TRBD1. Germline V CDR1 and CDR2: SGDLS, YYNGEE. The CDR3 covers 14 residues. V lost 2 bases, J lost 6 bases, and 2 bases stayed unmatched. The CDR3 DNA follows: TGTGCCAGCAGCGTCCGGGACAGGGGCAATGAGCAGTTCTTC. This sequence encodes CASSVRDRGNEQFF.